This T cell receptor beta chain comes out of a study of blood T cell repertoires in COVID-19. Across the study: Acute-phase and convalescent COVID-19 samples originated in the United States, Italy and Spain.

Seattle patients were enrolled while actively infected and followed longitudinally. In the original processing: Cell counts per sample came from amplifying reference gene primers. Data came from immunoSEQ multiplex PCR; TCRdb stores just in-frame clones and leaves some out. V and J calls plus clone size are reproduced from that table; the DNA served to infer D and trimming. The table has roughly 350,000 clones, more than 70% seen once. CDR1 is MDHEN, CDR2 SYDVKM, per germline. This CDR3 is 16 amino acids long. J was trimmed by 0 bases and V by 6 bases; bases with no gene match: 10. Source material: peripheral blood. The chain is built from TRBV28 and TRBJ2-7, with 8 bases fitting TRBD2. The TCR originated in a woman in her 30s with COVID-19, enrolled during active disease. Written as DNA, the CDR3 is TGTGCCAGCAGCCCGCTGGCGGGAGGTCCCTCCTACGAGCAGTACTTC. It translates to CASSPLAGGPSYEQYF. The full variable domain, its missing parts supplied by reference TRBV28 and TRBJ2-7, is DVKVTQSSRYLVKRTGEKVFLECVQDMDHENMFWYRQDPGLGLRLIYFSYDVKMKEKGDIPEGYSVSREKKERFSLILESASTNQTSMYLCASSPLAGGPSYEQYFGPGTRLTVT.